A single sample gave rise to the 27 T cell receptor beta chains below, sequenced in a study of shared clonotypes between healthy human individuals. Sequencing used immunoSEQ multiplex PCR; TCRdb keeps in-frame clones, though not all of them. The table has over 2 million clones, about nine tenths seen once. The source material was naive CD4+ T cells from PBMCs. The subset: CD45RA+ positively selected. The receptors were sampled from a man aged 18 to 30 in good health. Some clones in this sample may be carry-over from other donors' samples.

As to this clone: The sample carries other DNA sequences with the same CDR3. The chain couples TRBV5-1 to TRBJ2-3; TRBD1 matches 12 bases. There are 15 residues in the CDR3. Germline CDR1 SGHRS, CDR2 YFSETQ. J lost 2 bases, V lost 4 bases, and 2 bases had no gene match. The CDR3 spells CASSLGQGATDTQYF. The CDR3 bases are TGCGCCAGCAGCCTGGGACAGGGGGCCACAGATACGCAGTATTTT.

The V and J genes are TRBV6-1 and TRBJ2-2; TRBD1 matches at 8 bases. With 2 bases clipped from V and 7 bases from J, the junction kept 3 bases outside the gene matches. Germline CDR1 and CDR2: MNHNS and SASEGT. This CDR3 comprises 14 residues. This chain's CDR3 is CASSEQGAVGELFF. The DNA for the CDR3 is TGTGCCAGCAGTGAACAGGGGGCAGTCGGGGAGCTGTTTTTT.

The genes are TRBV7-9 and TRBJ2-3; D uncertain. The CDR3 length is 17 residues. Germline-derived CDR1 and CDR2 are SEHNR and FQNEAQ (reference sequence). V was shortened by 1 base and J by 0 bases, with 14 bases between the two germline ends. CDR3 DNA sequence: TGTGCCAGCAGCTTAGAGGGCGGACGGTCTAGCACAGATACGCAGTATTTT. Encoded protein: CASSLEGGRSSTDTQYF.

The chain employs TRBV7-2 and TRBJ2-7; 12 bases are shared with TRBD1. The trim removed 5 bases at V and 12 bases at J, leaving 8 bases unmatched. Germline V gene lookup returns CDR1 SGHTA and CDR2 FQGNSA. CDR3 length: 13 amino acids. The DNA of the CDR3 is TGTGCCAGCAGCCCGGGACAGGGGGCCGGTTCGTACTTC. This translates into CASSPGQGAGSYF. Combining the CDR3 with reference TRBV7-2 and TRBJ2-7 gives the whole variable domain GAGVSQSPSNKVTEKGKDVELRCDPISGHTALYWYRQSLGQGLEFLIYFQGNSAPDKSGLPSDRFSAERTGGSVSTLTIQRTQQEDSAVYLCASSPGQGAGSYFGPGTRLTVT.

A note on this clone: The sample contains more than one DNA sequence encoding this CDR3. The genes are TRBV7-9 and TRBJ2-5; D gene ambiguous. This CDR3 has 14 amino acids. The germline V gene has CDR1 SEHNR and CDR2 FQNEAQ (reference sequence). The V gene lost 0 bases and the J gene lost 0 bases, with 5 bases spanning the gap. The CDR3 sequence is CASSLARDQETQYF. The CDR3 DNA is TGTGCCAGCAGCTTAGCCCGCGACCAAGAGACCCAGTACTTC.

This clone was seen once. V gene TRBV27 combines with J gene TRBJ2-7, with 10 bases fitting TRBD1. CDR1 and CDR2 (germline): MNHEY, SMNVEV (reference sequence). The CDR3 has 13 residues. Trimming cost V 10 bases and J 3 bases; bases outside gene matches: 6. The CDR3 DNA reads as TGTGCCACTTGGCGGACAGGGGGCTACGAGCAGTACTTC. This codes for CATWRTGGYEQYF.

J is TRBJ1-1 and V is TRBV2, with unresolved D. The CDR3 is 13 amino acids. V lost 6 bases and J 6 bases, leaving 14 bases between the germline ends. Per the germline V gene, CDR1 is SNHLY and CDR2 is FYNNEI. CDR3 in DNA: TGTGCCAGCAGGGTAGGAGAGGTAGCTGAAGCTTTCTTT. Its translation: CASRVGEVAEAFF.

V is TRBV5-4 and J is TRBJ1-2; D is unclear. The ends were cut back, 3 bases at V and 3 bases at J, with 12 bases in the middle. The length of the CDR3 is 14 residues. Germline V CDR1 and CDR2: SGHNT, YYREEE (reference sequence). The DNA for the CDR3 is TGTGCCAGCAGCTCACCCGGTAGGCACTATGGCTACACCTTC. It specifies CASSSPGRHYGYTF.

Turning to this clone: Other DNA sequences in the sample encode the same CDR3. The J gene is TRBJ2-5, the V gene TRBV2, with D possibly being TRBD1 (6 bases). In germline, CDR1 is SNHLY, CDR2 FYNNEI. CDR3 length: 12 amino acids. Trimming pared 6 bases from V and 3 bases from J, leaving 8 bases between. The CDR3 bases are TGTGCCAGCAGCTCAGGGGAAGAGACCCAGTACTTC. Translation: CASSSGEETQYF.

The V call is TRBV7-2, the J call TRBJ1-4, with TRBD1 as a possible D gene (5 bases). This CDR3 is built from 17 residues. The V gene lost 5 bases and the J gene lost 0 bases, with 16 bases spanning the gap. The germline V gene encodes CDR1 SGHTA and CDR2 FQGNSA. This chain's CDR3 is CASSTGVRTSTNEKLFF. The CDR3 region has the DNA TGTGCCAGCAGCACGGGGGTCAGAACCTCAACTAATGAAAAACTGTTTTTT.

J is TRBJ2-1 and V is TRBV5-1; 8 bases agree with TRBD2. V lost 4 bases to trimming and J lost 7 bases; unmatched junction nucleotides: 13. CDR1 SGHRS and CDR2 YFSETQ come from the germline V gene. The CDR3 runs 16 residues. This CDR3 reads CASSLGGGTTPNEQFF. Written as DNA, the CDR3 is TGCGCCAGCAGCCTCGGCGGGGGGACCACTCCTAATGAGCAGTTCTTC.

CDR3 coding DNA: TGTGCCAGCAGACCGGCGCTCCGGCCCTCTGGGGCCAACGTCCTGACTTTC. It is translated as CASRPALRPSGANVLTF. V is TRBV5-8 and J is TRBJ2-6; D remains ambiguous. The CDR3 contains 17 residues. The germline V and J ends were trimmed by 5 bases and 0 bases, with 15 bases remaining between them. Germline values: CDR1 SGHTS, CDR2 YDEGEE.

This clone was observed a handful of times. This chain uses TRBV4-1 with TRBJ1-5, with D possibly TRBD1 on 6 matching bases. The germline V and J ends were trimmed by 0 bases and 7 bases, with 10 bases remaining between them. Germline values: CDR1 MGHRA, CDR2 YSYEKL. The CDR3 covers 14 residues. The CDR3: CASSQEQGLQPQHF. As DNA, the CDR3 is TGCGCCAGCAGCCAAGAACAGGGTTTACAGCCCCAGCATTTT.

This clone was recorded once. Other DNA sequences in this specimen translate into the identical CDR3. The J gene is TRBJ1-1, the V gene TRBV5-1, with D uncertain. The CDR3 extends over 14 amino acids. Looked up from germline, CDR1 is SGHRS and CDR2 is YFSETQ. V lost 1 base to trimming and J lost 0 bases, with 7 bases between them. CDR3 in DNA: TGCGCCAGCAGCTTGTCACCGGTGAACACTGAAGCTTTCTTT. It specifies CASSLSPVNTEAFF.

V gene TRBV19 combines with J gene TRBJ1-1, with a possible D match to TRBD1 (6 bases). Germline V gene sequence: CDR1 LNHDA, CDR2 SQIVND (reference sequence). CDR3 length: 14 amino acids. With 10 bases removed from V and 5 bases from J, the gap between germline ends came to 20 bases. CDR3 residues: CATSPQGVWTEAFF. CDR3 DNA sequence: TGTGCCACCTCCCCACAGGGTGTGTGGACTGAAGCTTTCTTT.

On this clone: This CDR3 is also generated by other DNA sequences in the sample. V and J are TRBV10-3 and TRBJ1-2; 7 bases align to TRBD1. The CDR3 sequence is 12 residues long. The V segment lost 4 bases and the J segment 4 bases; nucleotides outside the gene matches: 0. The germline V gene has CDR1 ENHRY and CDR2 SYGVKD. The CDR3 region is CAISAGGYGYTF. CDR3 bases: TGTGCCATCAGTGCAGGGGGCTATGGCTACACCTTC.

V and J are TRBV4-1 and TRBJ2-1; 11 nucleotides align to TRBD2. The CDR3 length is 15 residues. Unmatched junction bases numbered 12, after V lost 7 bases and J lost 10 bases. Germline CDR1 is MGHRA and CDR2 is YSYEKL. CDR3 loop: CASKVSGRALEEQFF. The CDR3, as DNA: TGCGCCAGCAAGGTTAGCGGGAGGGCCCTAGAGGAGCAGTTCTTC.

This clone came up once. The rearrangement joins TRBV30 to TRBJ1-2, with a tentative D call TRBD1 (6 bases). The CDR3 covers 12 residues. Trimming pared 1 base from V and 8 bases from J, leaving 11 bases between. The germline V gene has CDR1 GTSNPN and CDR2 SVGIG (reference sequence). CDR3 sequence: CAWSDRDRGYTF. For the CDR3, the DNA is TGTGCCTGGAGTGACCGTGACAGGGGCTACACCTTC.

The J gene is TRBJ1-2, the V gene TRBV28; tentatively, D is TRBD1 (5 bases). Germline assignment: CDR1 MDHEN and CDR2 SYDVKM. The CDR3 is 13 residues long. Trimming shortened V by 2 bases and J by 6 bases, and 10 bases separated the two germline ends. CDR3 in DNA: TGTGCCAGCAGTTTAGCGCAGGGAAATGGCTACACCTTC. It codes for CASSLAQGNGYTF.

The chain recombines TRBV19 with TRBJ1-1; D call uncertain. The CDR3 is made up of 14 amino acids. Germline CDR1 reads LNHDA; CDR2 reads SQIVND (reference sequence). V gave up 1 base and J gave up 0 bases, with 6 bases separating them. The CDR3 DNA sequence: TGTGCCAGTAGTATAGGTAACATGAACACTGAAGCTTTCTTT. Its translation is CASSIGNMNTEAFF.

This clone has only one observation. The CDR3 loop reads CASRDYDLYNEQFF. CDR3 DNA: TGTGCCAGCAGAGACTACGACCTCTACAATGAGCAGTTCTTC. V and J are TRBV5-4 and TRBJ2-1; D might be TRBD2 (5 bases). Trimming cost V 5 bases and J 3 bases, with 12 bases left between them. CDR3 length: 14 amino acids. Germline V gene lookup returns CDR1 SGHNT and CDR2 YYREEE (reference sequence).

This chain uses TRBV25-1 with TRBJ2-2, with a tentative D call TRBD2 (5 bases). Deletions cut 3 bases from V and 0 bases from J, with 11 bases between. There are 16 residues in the CDR3. The germline CDR1 and CDR2 sequences are MGHDK and SYGVNS. The CDR3 bases are TGTGCCAGCAGTGACTGGACTGCCGCGAACACCGGGGAGCTGTTTTTT. This translates into CASSDWTAANTGELFF.

The rearrangement uses TRBV7-9 and TRBJ2-1; D gene ambiguous. This CDR3 contains 17 residues. Germline V lookup: CDR1 SEHNR, CDR2 FQNEAQ (reference sequence). V was trimmed by 2 bases and J by 3 bases, leaving 17 bases between them. The CDR3 reads CASSLRGLTPFYNEQFF. The DNA for the CDR3 is TGTGCCAGCAGCTTAAGAGGATTAACTCCGTTCTACAATGAGCAGTTCTTC.

V is TRBV28 and J is TRBJ2-7, with D perhaps TRBD2 (5 bases). Germline loops: CDR1 MDHEN, CDR2 SYDVKM. The CDR3 totals 12 residues. The CDR3 bases are TGTGCGGCGGGCGTCCACTCCTACGAGCAGTACTTC. Translating gives CAAGVHSYEQYF.

CDR3 region: CASSARMEAVPETQYF. The CDR3 DNA follows: TGTGCCAGCAGCGCCCGCATGGAGGCCGTACCCGAGACCCAGTACTTC. V is TRBV9 and J is TRBJ2-5, with D possibly matching TRBD2 (5 bases). This CDR3 has 16 amino acids. V was clipped by 3 bases and J by 5 bases, with 20 bases between them. Germline loops: CDR1 SGDLS, CDR2 YYNGEE.

This clone was seen a single time. The V and J genes are TRBV15 and TRBJ1-1; 8 bases agree with TRBD1. This CDR3 is 15 amino acids long. The germline gives CDR1 LNHNV, CDR2 YYDKDF (reference sequence). With 1 base clipped from V and 3 bases from J, the junction kept 4 bases outside the gene matches. The CDR3 spells CATSRGSTGDTEAFF. Written as DNA, the CDR3 is TGTGCCACCAGCAGAGGATCGACAGGGGACACTGAAGCTTTCTTT.

Note on this clone: The junction differs from germline at one of its ends, possibly a read error. V usage is TRBV6-1 and J usage is TRBJ2-1; possibly TRBD2 for D (6 bases). The CDR3 is 15 amino acids. Germline CDR1 reads MNHNS; CDR2 reads SASEGT. In nucleotides, the CDR3 is TGTGCCAGTAGTGAATTGGAGGGCTACATCAATGAGCAGTTCTTC. Translation gives CASSELEGYINEQFF.